One and the same sample provided the 18 T cell receptor beta chains below, sequenced in a study of T cells after yellow fever vaccination. TCRdb reprocessed the 5' RACE reads via MiXCR and lists one record per CDR3 protein. Here the sample spans 95,000 to 100,000 distinct CDR3 sequences, under 6.5% being singletons. Sequencing used CD8+ T cells sorted from PBMCs, obtained 10 days after the yellow fever booster vaccination. The receptors originated from a man between 18 and 35 years old who received the YFV17D yellow fever vaccine.

This chain connects TRBV4-1 to TRBJ2-3, with a tentative D call TRBD1 (6 bases). Per the germline V gene, CDR1 is MGHRA and CDR2 is YSYEKL. The CDR3 loop spans 17 amino acids. Trimming shortened V by 2 bases and J by 3 bases, and 18 bases separated the two germline ends. CDR3 DNA: TGCGCCAGCAGCCAACACCTTACAGGGAGACGTACAGATACGCAGTATTTT. This translates into CASSQHLTGRRTDTQYF.

The chain has TRBV15 and TRBJ2-3, with 9 bases that match TRBD2. In germline, CDR1 is LNHNV, CDR2 YYDKDF (reference sequence). The junction had 16 bases not matched to a gene; V was cut back by 9 bases and J by 9 bases. This CDR3 spans 15 amino acids. The DNA for the CDR3 is TGTGCCACGGGCGAAGGCGGGGGGGCCCAGTGGACGCAGTATTTT. The encoded protein is CATGEGGGAQWTQYF.

This clonotype was recorded at least ten times. This chain uses TRBV24-1 with TRBJ2-1; 7 bases line up with TRBD2. The V segment lost 10 bases and the J segment 6 bases; nucleotides outside the gene matches: 8. The CDR3 runs to 13 residues. CDR1 and CDR2 from the germline V gene are KGHDR and SFDVKD. CDR3 nucleotides: TGTGCCACAGAACCCCCGGGGGGCAATGAGCAGTTCTTC. Encoded protein: CATEPPGGNEQFF.

This clonotype was detected only a few times. The genes are TRBV7-9 and TRBJ2-2, with 10 nucleotides matching TRBD1. Germline loops: CDR1 SEHNR, CDR2 FQNEAQ (reference sequence). With 5 bases clipped from V and 7 bases from J, the junction kept 7 bases outside the gene matches. CDR3 length: 15 residues. CDR3 nucleotide sequence: TGTGCCAGCAGCCGACAGGGGGCGCAGGTCGGGGAGCTGTTTTTT. Encoded protein: CASSRQGAQVGELFF.

The chain is built from TRBV30 and TRBJ1-1; 7 bases are shared with TRBD1. Unmatched junction bases numbered 10, after V lost 3 bases and J lost 6 bases. The CDR3 has 14 residues. Germline CDR1 reads GTSNPN; CDR2 reads SVGIG (reference sequence). The CDR3: CAWRTKTGESEAFF. CDR3 nucleotides: TGTGCCTGGAGGACCAAAACAGGGGAATCTGAAGCTTTCTTT.

This clonotype was found a few times. The CDR3 here is CASSLGGREAFF. In DNA, the CDR3 is TGTGCCAGCAGCTTGGGAGGGCGAGAAGCTTTCTTT. V usage is TRBV5-4 and J usage is TRBJ1-1; D is unclear. CDR1 SGHNT and CDR2 YYREEE come from the germline V gene (reference sequence). CDR3 length: 12 amino acids. V lost 0 bases and J 8 bases, leaving 8 bases between the germline ends.

The V and J genes are TRBV29-1 and TRBJ2-2, with D tentatively TRBD1 (6 bases). Trimming removed 5 bases at V and 2 bases at J, with 15 bases between. From germline, CDR1 is SQVTM and CDR2 ANQGSEA. The CDR3 has 15 residues. The CDR3 reads CSVYIQGFNTGELFF. The CDR3 coding sequence is TGCAGCGTTTATATACAGGGCTTCAACACCGGGGAGCTGTTTTTT.

This clonotype was counted many times. The chain has TRBV6-6 and TRBJ1-1, with a weak D call TRBD1 (5 bases). Trimming removed 9 bases from V and 7 bases from J, with 15 bases in between. Germline CDR1 is MNHNY and CDR2 is SVGAGI (reference sequence). The CDR3 is made up of 12 amino acids. CDR3 residues: CASGGVRLEAFF. CDR3 DNA: TGTGCCAGTGGGGGGGTGAGACTTGAAGCTTTCTTT.

This clonotype turned up a few times. This chain uses TRBV18 with TRBJ1-4; no firm D call. Trimming stripped 5 bases from V and 5 bases from J, with 12 bases between. The CDR3 runs 14 residues. The V gene's germline CDR1 is KGHSH and CDR2 LQKENI. The CDR3 sequence: CASSVADGNEKLFF. The CDR3 coding sequence is TGTGCCAGCTCAGTGGCGGACGGGAATGAAAAACTGTTTTTT.

The table lists this clonotype with a few counts. The chain is built from TRBV29-1 and TRBJ1-1; D gene uncertain. The CDR3 loop spans 11 amino acids. The germline V gene encodes CDR1 SQVTM and CDR2 ANQGSEA. Trimming removed 8 bases at V and 2 bases at J, with 9 bases between. The CDR3 is CSTATNTEAFF. Here the CDR3 DNA reads TGCAGCACTGCCACTAACACTGAAGCTTTCTTT.

The chain couples TRBV5-1 to TRBJ2-5, with D perhaps given as TRBD1 or TRBD2 (5 bases each). CDR1 is SGHRS, CDR2 YFSETQ, per germline. The CDR3 length is 13 residues. Trimming pared 3 bases from V and 5 bases from J, leaving 11 bases between. CDR3 DNA sequence: TGCGCCAGCAGCTCGGGACCGCTCGAGACCCAGTACTTC. This sequence encodes CASSSGPLETQYF.

This clonotype was seen ten or more times. The V gene is TRBV6-6, the J gene TRBJ2-1, with D uncertain. Trimming left V 0 bases short and J 6 bases short, with 9 bases between. The CDR3 runs to 14 residues. Germline V gene lookup returns CDR1 MNHNY and CDR2 SVGAGI (reference sequence). This chain's CDR3 is CASSYSFPGNEQFF. In DNA, the CDR3 is TGTGCCAGCAGTTACTCCTTCCCCGGCAATGAGCAGTTCTTC.

A few counts support this clonotype. This chain links TRBV7-2 with TRBJ1-2; D gene ambiguous. Germline CDR1 is SGHTA and CDR2 is FQGNSA. This CDR3 has 14 residues. V gave up 1 base and J gave up 2 bases, with 8 bases separating them. This chain's CDR3 is CASSLGPGNYGYTF. The CDR3 DNA reads as TGTGCCAGCAGCTTAGGACCCGGGAACTATGGCTACACCTTC.

The CDR3 loop is CASSGGQGLGQPQHF. CDR3 in DNA: TGTGCCAGCTCAGGAGGACAGGGGCTCGGTCAGCCCCAGCATTTT. V gene TRBV18 combines with J gene TRBJ1-5; 9 nucleotides agree with TRBD1. Germline V gene lookup returns CDR1 KGHSH and CDR2 LQKENI. Germline trimming cut 5 bases from V and 6 bases from J; bases unmatched to any gene: 8. The CDR3 has 15 residues.

This clonotype was seen only a few times. As DNA, the CDR3 is TGTGCCAGCAGTCCGCGGGACAGGGGCTTGACTGAAGCTTTCTTT. As protein: CASSPRDRGLTEAFF. This rearrangement joins TRBV12-3 or TRBV12-4 to TRBJ1-1; 10 nucleotides match TRBD1. The CDR3 is made up of 15 amino acids. Trimming cost V 5 bases and J 5 bases; bases outside gene matches: 8.

The chain links TRBV21-1 to TRBJ1-2; the table's TRBD1 call for D was not verified on the DNA. TRBV21-1 is shown as a pseudogene. The CDR3 loop spans 15 amino acids. CDR3 region: CASSKDQPGNYGYTF. For the CDR3, the DNA is TGTGCCAGCAGCAAAGATCAGCCGGGGAACTATGGCTACACCTTC.

The table lists this clonotype with a few counts. The chain joins TRBV29-1 to TRBJ1-1, with unresolved D. This CDR3 has 11 residues. Deletions cut 5 bases from V and 6 bases from J, with 10 bases between. Germline loops: CDR1 SQVTM, CDR2 ANQGSEA. CDR3 in DNA: TGCAGCGTTATCTGGTTGGCTGAAGCTTTCTTT. Protein product: CSVIWLAEAFF.

V gene TRBV4-1 combines with J gene TRBJ2-3, with 7 bases aligning to TRBD2. The CDR3 extends over 14 amino acids. The J segment lost 4 bases and the V segment lost 4 bases, leaving 5 bases of the junction unmatched. Germline CDR1 MGHRA, CDR2 YSYEKL. CDR3 residues: CASSPRGSADTQYF. In DNA form, the CDR3 reads TGCGCCAGCAGCCCGCGGGGGAGTGCAGATACGCAGTATTTT.